Following are 30 T cell receptor beta chains from one sample sequenced in a study of STAT3 mutations in large granular lymphocyte leukemia. Study outcomes and limitations: Every T-cell large granular lymphocyte leukemia patient had at least one immunodominant TCR beta clonotype.

Their cognate antigens are unknown. Sequencing was performed with immunoSEQ multiplex PCR; in TCRdb, only in-frame clones are kept and a portion is missing. The data hold about 42,000 clones, with about 81% observed a single time. Specimen: PBMCs. The receptors shown here come from a human donor with T large granular lymphocyte leukemia. Some clones in this sample may be carry-over from other donors' samples.

This chain joins TRBV2 and TRBJ1-3; D might be TRBD1 (5 bases). Germline V lookup: CDR1 SNHLY, CDR2 FYNNEI. With 4 bases removed from V and 4 bases from J, the gap between germline ends came to 11 bases. The CDR3 is 14 amino acids. The CDR3 DNA is TGTGCCAGCAGTGCCCGGGACCTCGGAAACACCATATATTTT. Amino acid sequence: CASSARDLGNTIYF.

This clone was picked up a small number of times. The chain joins TRBV10-3 to TRBJ2-2; 9 bases agree with TRBD1. Germline V gives CDR1 ENHRY, CDR2 SYGVKD. With V trimmed by 5 bases and J by 2 bases, 6 bases remained unmatched. The CDR3 extends over 16 amino acids. The DNA of the CDR3 is TGTGCCATCAGTACCGGGACAGGGCTCAACACCGGGGAGCTGTTTTTT. Encoded protein: CAISTGTGLNTGELFF.

This chain joins TRBV4-1 and TRBJ1-1; possible D gene TRBD1, 5 bases. The CDR3 runs 14 residues. CDR1 and CDR2 from the germline V gene are MGHRA and YSYEKL. V was cut by 1 base and J by 4 bases, with 10 bases left in between. CDR3 amino acids: CASSQVVGATEAFF. In DNA form, the CDR3 reads TGCGCCAGCAGCCAAGTGGTTGGGGCCACTGAAGCTTTCTTT.

This rearrangement joins TRBV28 to TRBJ1-2; tentatively, D is TRBD1 (5 bases). The V end was cut by 7 bases, the J end by 4 bases, with 13 bases between. This CDR3 is 13 amino acids long. CDR1 and CDR2 from the germline V gene are MDHEN and SYDVKM. Written as DNA, the CDR3 is TGTGCCAGCACAGGGATCCTAGGCTATGGCTACACCTTC. Its translation is CASTGILGYGYTF.

The V and J genes are TRBV18 and TRBJ1-6; TRBD1 matches at 9 bases. CDR1 is KGHSH, CDR2 LQKENI, per germline. The CDR3 is made up of 15 amino acids. Trimming at V came to 4 bases and at J to 5 bases, leaving 3 bases not matched to a gene. CDR3 loop: CASSRRDRDNSPLHF. The CDR3 DNA reads as TGTGCCAGCTCACGGCGGGACAGGGATAATTCACCCCTCCACTTT. Looking up the rest from reference TRBV18 and TRBJ1-6 gives the full variable domain: NAGVMQNPRHLVRRRGQEARLRCSPMKGHSHVYWYRQLPEEGLKFMVYLQKENIIDESGMPKERFSAEFPKEGPSILRIQQVVRGDSAAYFCASSRRDRDNSPLHFGNGTRLTVT.

V usage is TRBV4-3 and J usage is TRBJ1-5, with no clear D. The V end was cut by 5 bases, the J end by 1 base, with 12 bases between. The CDR3 has 15 amino acids. Germline CDR1 reads LGHNA; CDR2 reads YSLEER. CDR3 loop: CASSLTFQSNQPQHF. The CDR3 DNA follows: TGCGCCAGCAGCTTGACCTTTCAAAGCAATCAGCCCCAGCATTTT.

CDR3 DNA sequence: TGTGCCAGTAGTTACCGGGGTTTAGGGGGCTTGGAGACCCAGTACTTC. Translating gives CASSYRGLGGLETQYF. This chain joins TRBV19 and TRBJ2-5, with 7 positions matching TRBD1. Germline assignment: CDR1 LNHDA and CDR2 SQIVND (reference sequence). This CDR3 is built from 16 residues. With V trimmed by 5 bases and J by 5 bases, 14 bases remained unmatched.

J is TRBJ2-5 and V is TRBV16; D gene uncertain. From germline, CDR1 is KGHSY and CDR2 FQNENV. Trimming removed 4 bases at V and 1 base at J, with 13 bases between. This CDR3 region has 15 residues. This CDR3 is CASSPTGGSQETQYF. CDR3 nucleotides: TGTGCCAGCAGCCCGACCGGCGGTAGCCAAGAGACCCAGTACTTC.

The rearrangement uses TRBV2 and TRBJ2-7, with TRBD2 matching over 11 bases. Germline lookup yields CDR1 SNHLY and CDR2 FYNNEI. V trimming: 3 bases; J trimming: 7 bases; junction bases outside the gene matches: 5. There are 14 residues in the CDR3. CDR3 in DNA: TGTGCCAGCAGTGATAGCGGGGGGGCTCAAGAGCAGTACGTC. This codes for CASSDSGGAQEQYV.

The V and J genes are TRBV6-5 and TRBJ1-6; D is uncertain. Trimming left V 3 bases short and J 6 bases short, with 12 bases between. CDR1 MNHEY and CDR2 SVGAGI come from the germline V gene. CDR3 length: 15 residues. As DNA, the CDR3 is TGTGCCAGCAGTTATCGGCAACTTGCTAATTCACCCCTCCACTTT. Translation: CASSYRQLANSPLHF.

This clone was observed a single time. This chain uses TRBV27 with TRBJ1-1; D ambiguous. Germline V gives CDR1 MNHEY, CDR2 SMNVEV (reference sequence). The CDR3 is made up of 16 amino acids. V was trimmed by 2 bases and J by 1 base, leaving 14 bases between them. The CDR3 DNA is TGTGCCAGCAGTTTACATCTACAGATACCGAACACTGAAGCTTTCTTT. Translating it yields CASSLHLQIPNTEAFF.

This chain connects TRBV10-3 to TRBJ1-3; no clear D gene. The CDR3 totals 13 residues. Trimming removed 6 bases from V and 0 bases from J, with 6 bases in between. Germline V gene lookup returns CDR1 ENHRY and CDR2 SYGVKD. The CDR3 DNA reads as TGTGCCATCAGGGGCAACTCTGGAAACACCATATATTTT. It translates to CAIRGNSGNTIYF.

The chain recombines TRBV5-1 with TRBJ2-5; tentatively, D is TRBD1 (6 bases). The CDR3 extends over 14 amino acids. Germline V gene lookup returns CDR1 SGHRS and CDR2 YFSETQ. Trimming shortened V by 4 bases and J by 5 bases, and 15 bases separated the two germline ends. Here the CDR3 reads CASSVDSAGETQYF. The CDR3 nucleotides read TGCGCCAGCAGCGTGGACAGCGCAGGGGAGACCCAGTACTTC.

The chain uses TRBV6-1 and TRBJ1-1, with D possibly being TRBD1 (5 bases). Germline V gene sequence: CDR1 MNHNS, CDR2 SASEGT. Trimming removed 3 bases at V and 5 bases at J, with 10 bases between. The CDR3 is 13 amino acids. CDR3 residues: CASSDQGPTEAFF. The CDR3 coding sequence is TGTGCCAGCAGTGATCAGGGTCCGACTGAAGCTTTCTTT.

The rearrangement uses TRBV18 and TRBJ2-2; either TRBD1 or TRBD2 may fit D (6 bases each). Trimming took 0 bases from V and 3 from J, leaving 11 bases between them. The germline gives CDR1 KGHSH, CDR2 LQKENI. The CDR3 is 16 residues long. The CDR3 loop reads CASSPPGGRDTGELFF. Here the CDR3 DNA reads TGTGCCAGCTCACCACCGGGGGGCCGCGACACCGGGGAGCTGTTTTTT.

J is TRBJ2-7 and V is TRBV5-4, with 8 bases identical to TRBD1. Germline loops: CDR1 SGHNT, CDR2 YYREEE (reference sequence). The CDR3 sequence is 14 residues long. J was trimmed by 4 bases and V by 4 bases; bases with no gene match: 7. The CDR3 loop is CASSLDRDWYEQYV. CDR3 sequence (DNA): TGTGCCAGCAGCCTGGACAGGGACTGGTACGAGCAGTACGTC.

The chain has TRBV4-1 and TRBJ2-3; TRBD2 agrees at 14 bases. CDR1 MGHRA and CDR2 YSYEKL come from the germline V gene. The length of the CDR3 is 16 residues. Germline trimming cut 4 bases from V and 2 bases from J; bases unmatched to any gene: 2. As DNA, the CDR3 is TGCGCCAGCAGCCGACTAGCGGGGGGGTTCACAGATACGCAGTATTTT. Its translation: CASSRLAGGFTDTQYF.

V usage is TRBV5-6 and J usage is TRBJ2-1, with 10 bases lining up with TRBD2. The CDR3 has 15 amino acids. Germline V gene lookup returns CDR1 SGHDT and CDR2 YYEEEE. J gave up 3 bases and V 4 bases, and 4 bases lay outside the gene matches. CDR3 in amino acids: CASSPPSGGYNEQFF. Written as DNA, the CDR3 is TGTGCCAGCAGCCCCCCTAGCGGGGGCTACAATGAGCAGTTCTTC.

The chain links TRBV11-3 to TRBJ1-1, with D tentatively TRBD1 (5 bases). The CDR3 is 14 amino acids. Trimming left V 1 base short and J 1 base short, with 7 bases between. Per the germline V gene, CDR1 is SGHNT and CDR2 is YENEEA. CDR3 loop: CASSLGGANTEAFF. The CDR3 DNA reads TGTGCCAGCAGCTTAGGTGGGGCGAACACTGAAGCTTTCTTT.

The chain uses TRBV9 and TRBJ2-5, with 9 nucleotides matching TRBD2. This CDR3 is 15 amino acids long. Germline V CDR1 and CDR2: SGDLS, YYNGEE. V lost 2 bases to trimming and J lost 2 bases; unmatched junction nucleotides: 4. In nucleotides, the CDR3 is TGTGCCAGCAGCGTTAGCGGGGGATATCAAGAGACCCAGTACTTC. This translates into CASSVSGGYQETQYF.

This clone was seen once. V and J are TRBV5-1 and TRBJ2-1, with 12 positions matching TRBD2. The germline gives CDR1 SGHRS, CDR2 YFSETQ. Trimming cost V 3 bases and J 2 bases; bases outside gene matches: 6. The CDR3 has 17 amino acids. The CDR3 region is CASSSSPSGGAYNEQFF. The CDR3 DNA is TGCGCCAGCAGCTCCTCCCCTAGCGGGGGGGCCTACAATGAGCAGTTCTTC.

The V call is TRBV30, the J call TRBJ2-4; D remains unclear. V lost 2 bases to trimming and J lost 9 bases, with 14 bases between them. Germline V gene sequence: CDR1 GTSNPN, CDR2 SVGIG (reference sequence). The CDR3 contains 13 residues. CDR3 in DNA: TGTGCCTGGAGTTCAGACCAGCGTGCCATTCAGTACTTC. It is translated as CAWSSDQRAIQYF. Combining the CDR3 with reference TRBV30 and TRBJ2-4 gives the whole variable domain SQTIHQWPATLVQPVGSPLSLECTVEGTSNPNLYWYRQAAGRGLQLLFYSVGIGQISSEVPQNLSASRPQDRQFILSSKKLLLSDSGFYLCAWSSDQRAIQYFGAGTRLSVL.

In its sample, this clone was seen once. The V and J genes are TRBV27 and TRBJ2-1; 12 nucleotides line up with TRBD2. The CDR3 is 16 amino acids. The germline CDR1 and CDR2 sequences are MNHEY and SMNVEV (reference sequence). V was pared by 5 bases and J by 5 bases, with 7 bases of the junction left unmatched. The CDR3 is CASSLGLAGPNNEQFF. CDR3 nucleotides: TGTGCCAGCAGTCTCGGACTAGCGGGACCAAACAATGAGCAGTTCTTC.

This sequence joins TRBV7-2 and TRBJ2-3, with TRBD1 matching over 8 bases. Trimming removed 5 bases from V and 5 bases from J; junction bases left unmatched: 6. CDR3 size: 14 residues. Looked up from germline, CDR1 is SGHTA and CDR2 is FQGNSA. DNA for the CDR3: TGTGCCAGCAGCGCCTCAGGGGGCGTAGATACGCAGTATTTT. Translating it yields CASSASGGVDTQYF. The full variable domain, completed using reference TRBV7-2 and TRBJ2-3, is GAGVSQSPSNKVTEKGKDVELRCDPISGHTALYWYRQSLGQGLEFLIYFQGNSAPDKSGLPSDRFSAERTGGSVSTLTIQRTQQEDSAVYLCASSASGGVDTQYFGPGTRLTVL.

The rearrangement uses TRBV5-5 and TRBJ1-4; 7 bases fit TRBD1. Germline CDR1 is SGHKS and CDR2 is YYEKEE (reference sequence). CDR3 length: 15 amino acids. V gave up 0 bases and J gave up 5 bases; unmatched junction bases: 4. The CDR3 nucleotides read TGTGCCAGCAGCTTGGCCCCAGGGGGAAATGAAAAACTGTTTTTT. This gives the protein CASSLAPGGNEKLFF.

CDR3 nucleotide sequence: TGCGCCAGCAGCCCCCCCGGACTAGCGGGGGCGAGGGAGCAGTACTTC. Translating it yields CASSPPGLAGAREQYF. This chain links TRBV5-1 with TRBJ2-7; 13 nucleotides align to TRBD2. The CDR3 extends over 16 amino acids. The V gene end was trimmed by 4 bases and the J gene end by 7 bases; junction bases not matched to a gene: 11. In germline, CDR1 is SGHRS, CDR2 YFSETQ.

The chain joins TRBV29-1 to TRBJ1-2; D call uncertain. With 5 bases removed from V and 0 bases from J, the gap between germline ends came to 16 bases. From germline, CDR1 is SQVTM and CDR2 ANQGSEA. The CDR3 runs to 15 residues. The CDR3 region has the DNA TGCAGCGTTTCTGGCCTGGGCCGAGCTAACTATGGCTACACCTTC. Translating it yields CSVSGLGRANYGYTF. The variable domain in full, with the rest retrieved from reference TRBV29-1 and TRBJ1-2, is SAVISQKPSRDICQRGTSLTIQCQVDSQVTMMFWYRQQPGQSLTLIATANQGSEATYESGFVIDKFPISRPNLTFSTLTVSNMSPEDSSIYLCSVSGLGRANYGYTFGSGTRLTVV.

The chain employs TRBV21-1 and TRBJ2-7; the DNA was not compared with TRBD1, the D call given in the table. TRBV21-1 is marked as a pseudogene. CDR3 size: 16 residues. CDR3 residues: CASSKEGRDRGYEQYV. The CDR3 region has the DNA TGTGCCAGCAGCAAAGAGGGGAGGGACAGGGGATACGAGCAGTACGTC.

The chain joins TRBV7-9 to TRBJ1-2, with TRBD1 identical over 7 bases. This CDR3 spans 15 amino acids. Germline V gene sequence: CDR1 SEHNR, CDR2 FQNEAQ (reference sequence). Germline trimming cut 3 bases from V and 1 base from J; bases unmatched to any gene: 5. CDR3 nucleotides: TGTGCCAGCAGCTTCAGACAGGGATATAACTATGGCTACACCTTC. As protein: CASSFRQGYNYGYTF.

V and J are TRBV6-6 and TRBJ2-7, with unresolved D. This CDR3 contains 13 residues. The germline CDR1 and CDR2 sequences are MNHNY and SVGAGI (reference sequence). The V end lost 6 bases, the J end lost 5 bases, and 14 bases lay between the germline ends. CDR3 DNA: TGTGCCAGCAGCAAGGGCCTAAGGAACGAGCAGTACTTC. This gives the protein CASSKGLRNEQYF.